Below are 28 T cell receptor beta chains sequenced from a single sample in a study of early T cells in non-severe SARS-CoV-2 infection. TCRdb processed the 5' RACE reads anew with MiXCR; each CDR3 protein has one entry. The sample lists tens of thousands of distinct CDR3 sequences, about 5.2% occurring once. Source material: whole blood. These receptors came from an adult who was a healthcare worker with PCR-confirmed SARS-CoV-2 infection or an uninfected control (not recorded which).

This clonotype was counted only a few times. V usage is TRBV7-9 and J usage is TRBJ1-5; 12 nucleotides match TRBD1. Looked up from germline, CDR1 is SEHNR and CDR2 is FQNEAQ (reference sequence). This CDR3 spans 15 amino acids. V gave up 5 bases and J gave up 6 bases; unmatched junction bases: 5. The CDR3 bases are TGTGCCAGCAGCACCGGGACAGGGGGCCTTCAGCCCCAGCATTTT. It codes for CASSTGTGGLQPQHF.

The chain uses TRBV13 and TRBJ2-7; 8 nucleotides line up with TRBD1. Germline V gene sequence: CDR1 PRHDT, CDR2 FYEKMQ (reference sequence). This CDR3 comprises 14 residues. Unmatched junction bases numbered 1, after V lost 1 base and J lost 2 bases. In DNA form, the CDR3 reads TGTGCCAGCAGCTTAGAACAGGGGGCCTACGAGCAGTACTTC. Its translation is CASSLEQGAYEQYF.

This clonotype has a handful of counts. The rearrangement joins TRBV20-1 to TRBJ2-7, with D hard to call. From germline, CDR1 is DFQATT and CDR2 SNEGSKA (reference sequence). The CDR3 is 11 residues long. The V and J ends lost 0 bases and 2 bases respectively, with 2 bases between them. The CDR3 here is CSARDTYEQYF. CDR3 sequence (DNA): TGCAGTGCTAGAGACACCTACGAGCAGTACTTC.

This clonotype appeared many times. The gene calls are TRBV4-1 and TRBJ2-2; D might be TRBD2 (5 bases). The V and J ends lost 4 bases and 2 bases respectively, with 17 bases between them. The CDR3 is 17 residues long. Germline loops: CDR1 MGHRA, CDR2 YSYEKL. The CDR3 DNA reads as TGCGCCAGCAGCCGGAAGGCAGCGGCACTTAACACCGGGGAGCTGTTTTTT. It specifies CASSRKAAALNTGELFF.

V usage is TRBV12-3 or TRBV12-4 and J usage is TRBJ2-5; D is unclear. Trimming pared 6 bases from V and 1 base from J, leaving 9 bases between. CDR3 size: 13 residues. CDR3 nucleotide sequence: TGTGCCAGCAGGCCCGGGCTCCAAGAGACCCAGTACTTC. This encodes CASRPGLQETQYF.

This clonotype was counted between two and nine times. This rearrangement joins TRBV19 to TRBJ1-2, with 9 nucleotides matching TRBD1. The CDR3 spans 13 residues. The V and J ends lost 5 bases and 11 bases, in that order; junction bases with no gene match: 9. Germline lookup yields CDR1 LNHDA and CDR2 SQIVND (reference sequence). CDR3 DNA sequence: TGTGCCAGTAGTCTCCGGACAGGGGCTGGGTACACCTTC. Amino acids: CASSLRTGAGYTF.

The table lists this clonotype with many counts. The rearrangement uses TRBV4-1 and TRBJ1-2; a weak D match, TRBD1 (6 bases). Germline loops: CDR1 MGHRA, CDR2 YSYEKL. The CDR3 contains 14 residues. Trimming cost V 1 base and J 4 bases, with 10 bases left between them. CDR3: CASSQAGGAYGYTF. Here the CDR3 DNA reads TGCGCCAGCAGCCAAGCCGGGGGGGCCTATGGCTACACCTTC.

The chain links TRBV4-3 to TRBJ2-2, with D perhaps matching TRBD2 (6 bases). Germline V CDR1 and CDR2: LGHNA, YSLEER. V lost 1 base to trimming and J lost 1 base, with 13 bases between them. The CDR3 length is 17 residues. The CDR3 loop is CASSQGGGIGNTGELFF. The CDR3 DNA is TGCGCCAGCAGCCAAGGAGGCGGGATAGGGAACACCGGGGAGCTGTTTTTT.

This clonotype showed up many times. The chain recombines TRBV7-2 with TRBJ2-3; D is uncertain. This CDR3 is 13 amino acids long. Germline values: CDR1 SGHTA, CDR2 FQGNSA. Deletions cut 5 bases from V and 1 base from J, with 7 bases between. The CDR3: CASSGYGTDTQYF. The CDR3 region has the DNA TGTGCCAGCAGCGGGTATGGCACAGATACGCAGTATTTT.

This clonotype was counted at least ten times. The V and J genes are TRBV12-3 or TRBV12-4 and TRBJ2-7; D possibly corresponds to TRBD2 (5 bases). The CDR3 has 13 residues. V lost 1 base, J lost 6 bases, and 10 bases lay in between. In nucleotides, the CDR3 is TGTGCCAGCAGTTTAGGAGCTCGGGGCGAGCAGTACTTC. Protein: CASSLGARGEQYF.

This clonotype was recorded a few times. The chain carries TRBV7-8 and TRBJ2-1, with a possible D match to TRBD2 (6 bases). Germline values: CDR1 SGHVS, CDR2 FQNEAQ. The germline V and J ends were trimmed by 2 bases and 0 bases, with 17 bases remaining between them. The CDR3 loop spans 18 amino acids. Written as DNA, the CDR3 is TGTGCCAGCAGCTTATTCCTAACGGGAGAGAGCTCCTACAATGAGCAGTTCTTC. It specifies CASSLFLTGESSYNEQFF.

This clonotype has more than one count but fewer than ten. The V gene is TRBV5-4, the J gene TRBJ2-5; 8 bases map to TRBD2. This CDR3 comprises 16 residues. Germline V CDR1 and CDR2: SGHNT, YYREEE (reference sequence). With 4 bases clipped from V and 5 bases from J, the junction kept 13 bases outside the gene matches. The CDR3 DNA sequence: TGTGCCAGCAGCGCCGTGACTAGCGACGTCCAGGAGACCCAGTACTTC. As protein: CASSAVTSDVQETQYF.

The chain is built from TRBV28 and TRBJ2-7; perhaps TRBD1 as D (5 bases). The CDR3 is 14 residues long. V lost 7 bases, J lost 2 bases, and 15 bases lay in between. In germline, CDR1 is MDHEN, CDR2 SYDVKM. CDR3 residues: CASIPTDRTYEQYF. CDR3 nucleotide sequence: TGTGCCAGCATCCCGACAGATAGGACCTACGAGCAGTACTTC.

This clonotype was counted at least ten times. The DNA for the CDR3 is TGTGCCAGCAGTCCCGCCCTTATCGGGAACACTGAAGCTTTCTTT. The encoded protein is CASSPALIGNTEAFF. This chain connects TRBV6-6 to TRBJ1-1; D gene unclear. The CDR3 length is 15 residues. Trimming removed 5 bases at V and 1 base at J, with 14 bases between. Germline CDR1 is MNHNY and CDR2 is SVGAGI (reference sequence).

This clonotype was detected ten times or more. This chain connects TRBV5-4 to TRBJ1-4, with D perhaps TRBD1 (6 bases). V lost 3 bases and J lost 5, with 14 bases in between. The CDR3 totals 15 residues. Per germline, CDR1 SGHNT and CDR2 YYREEE (reference sequence). For the CDR3, the DNA is TGTGCCAGCAGCTCCTACTCGGACAGCAATGAAAAACTGTTTTTT. This gives the protein CASSSYSDSNEKLFF.

This clonotype was picked up a small number of times. The chain links TRBV27 to TRBJ2-5, with D uncertain. CDR1 is MNHEY and CDR2 is SMNVEV in the germline V gene (reference sequence). This CDR3 region has 15 residues. V lost 2 bases, J lost 4 bases, and 14 bases lay in between. The CDR3 is CASSLNGITVETQYF. In nucleotides, the CDR3 is TGTGCCAGCAGTTTAAACGGAATAACGGTAGAGACCCAGTACTTC.

In its sample, this clonotype was seen many times. The chain uses TRBV29-1 and TRBJ2-6; D may be TRBD1 (6 bases). V dropped 6 bases and J dropped 0 bases, with 21 bases sitting between them. The CDR3 runs 18 residues. The germline V gene encodes CDR1 SQVTM and CDR2 ANQGSEA. CDR3 DNA: TGCAGCGTGGCCCCCAGGGGACGTGGAGACTCTGGGGCCAACGTCCTGACTTTC. Translation: CSVAPRGRGDSGANVLTF.

This clonotype was picked up many times. The chain links TRBV7-9 to TRBJ2-7, with 7 bases that match TRBD1. Germline assignment: CDR1 SEHNR and CDR2 FQNEAQ (reference sequence). V lost 6 bases to trimming and J lost 2 bases; unmatched junction nucleotides: 13. The CDR3 length is 16 residues. In DNA form, the CDR3 reads TGTGCCAGCAGACCAGTTGGTGAGGGGGCCGCCTACGAGCAGTACTTC. Residues: CASRPVGEGAAYEQYF.

This chain links TRBV27 with TRBJ1-1; D uncertain. The V end was cut by 0 bases, the J end by 6 bases, with 11 bases between. The CDR3 is made up of 14 amino acids. The germline gives CDR1 MNHEY, CDR2 SMNVEV (reference sequence). The CDR3 region has the DNA TGTGCCAGCAGTTTATCCCCTATCCGGTCTGAAGCTTTCTTT. This translates into CASSLSPIRSEAFF.

This clonotype was picked up many times. The chain recombines TRBV20-1 with TRBJ2-1; possible D gene TRBD1, 6 bases. Germline V gene data show CDR1 as DFQATT and CDR2 as SNEGSKA (reference sequence). V was shortened by 6 bases and J by 0 bases, with 9 bases between the two germline ends. There are 13 residues in the CDR3. CDR3 in amino acids: CSATDSSYNEQFF. For the CDR3, the DNA is TGCAGTGCAACGGACAGCTCCTACAATGAGCAGTTCTTC.

Many counts were recorded for this clonotype. The gene calls are TRBV7-9 and TRBJ1-5; 8 bases agree with TRBD1. Germline CDR1 SEHNR, CDR2 FQNEAQ (reference sequence). The CDR3 totals 15 residues. V dropped 5 bases and J dropped 7; count of bases not matched to a gene: 10. This chain's CDR3 is CASSKTGTGAQPQHF. The CDR3 DNA sequence: TGTGCCAGCAGCAAAACAGGGACAGGAGCGCAGCCCCAGCATTTT.

This clonotype appeared many times. CDR3 in amino acids: CASMKQAGTDTQYF. CDR3 nucleotide sequence: TGTGCCAGTATGAAACAGGCCGGGACAGATACGCAGTATTTT. V and J are TRBV19 and TRBJ2-3, with TRBD1 as a possible D gene (5 bases). V was pared by 7 bases and J by 3 bases, with 14 bases between. The CDR3 loop spans 14 amino acids. Germline V gene data show CDR1 as LNHDA and CDR2 as SQIVND (reference sequence).

This clonotype is medium-sized within its sample. The CDR3 is CSARAPGLAVYEQYF. DNA for the CDR3: TGCAGTGCTAGAGCCCCCGGACTAGCGGTCTACGAGCAGTACTTC. The chain links TRBV20-1 to TRBJ2-7; 10 bases are a match to TRBD2. This CDR3 has 15 residues. The germline V gene has CDR1 DFQATT and CDR2 SNEGSKA (reference sequence). V gave up 1 base and J gave up 3 bases; unmatched junction bases: 6.

The table lists this clonotype with many counts. V gene TRBV29-1 combines with J gene TRBJ1-1; D is uncertain. The CDR3 is 12 amino acids. V gave up 6 bases and J gave up 0 bases, with 8 bases separating them. The germline V gene encodes CDR1 SQVTM and CDR2 ANQGSEA. The CDR3 DNA is TGCAGCGTGAGGATGGTGAACACTGAAGCTTTCTTT. Its protein product is CSVRMVNTEAFF.

The chain's CDR3 is CASSHGGSGSLHEQYF. The CDR3 DNA sequence: TGTGCCAGCAGCCATGGCGGTAGCGGGAGTTTGCACGAGCAGTACTTC. The gene calls are TRBV4-2 and TRBJ2-7; 9 bases match TRBD2. The germline V gene encodes CDR1 LGHNA and CDR2 YNFKEQ. With 3 bases clipped from V and 5 bases from J, the junction kept 11 bases outside the gene matches. The CDR3 contains 16 residues.

This clonotype has more than one count but fewer than ten. The chain links TRBV5-1 to TRBJ2-2; TRBD1 aligns across 7 bases. CDR1 is SGHRS and CDR2 is YFSETQ in the germline V gene. The ends lost 4 bases at V and 2 bases at J; junction bases unmatched: 5. CDR3 size: 15 residues. The chain's CDR3 is CASSPGTENTGELFF. The CDR3 region has the DNA TGCGCCAGCAGCCCAGGGACAGAAAACACCGGGGAGCTGTTTTTT.

The table lists this clonotype with many counts. V usage is TRBV5-4 and J usage is TRBJ1-2, with a possible D match to TRBD1 (6 bases). Trimming left V 3 bases short and J 6 bases short, with 21 bases between. CDR3 length equals 16 residues. Germline V gene data show CDR1 as SGHNT and CDR2 as YYREEE (reference sequence). The CDR3 sequence is CASSWPGGAPPHGYTF. CDR3 coding DNA: TGTGCCAGCAGCTGGCCTGGGGGCGCCCCCCCCCATGGCTACACCTTC. The variable domain in full, completed from reference TRBV5-4 and TRBJ1-2, reads ETGVTQSPTHLIKTRGQQVTLRCSSQSGHNTVSWYQQALGQGPQFIFQYYREEENGRGNFPPRFSGLQFPNYSSELNVNALELDDSALYLCASSWPGGAPPHGYTFGSGTRLTVV.

CDR3 bases: TGTGCCAGCAGCTTAGACTTTTACATTCAGTACTTC. Residues: CASSLDFYIQYF. The chain links TRBV7-9 to TRBJ2-4; no firm D call. V lost 1 base to trimming and J lost 8 bases, with 6 bases between them. Germline CDR1 SEHNR, CDR2 FQNEAQ (reference sequence). The CDR3 runs 12 residues.